The 27 T cell receptor beta chains in this list originate from one sample, sequenced in a study of brain T cells in children with intractable seizures. The time point here: blood from clinic visit 5 months post-surgery; TSC patient then seizure free. The protocol was immunoSEQ multiplex PCR, while the TCRdb copy is restricted to in-frame clones and leaves out a portion. The sample has hundreds of thousands of clones, nearly 95% seen once. Here the sequenced sample was peripheral blood, taken 4 to 6 months after surgery. The origin of the receptors is a boy under three years old with tuberous sclerosis and intractable seizures.

The rearrangement links TRBV19 to TRBJ2-1; TRBD1 or TRBD2 may be the D gene (6 bases each). This CDR3 has 18 amino acids. From germline, CDR1 is LNHDA and CDR2 SQIVND (reference sequence). V was pared by 4 bases and J by 4 bases, with 23 bases between. The CDR3 sequence is CASSTGGQPGGQYNEQFF. CDR3 in DNA: TGTGCCAGTAGTACCGGAGGACAACCCGGGGGCCAGTACAATGAGCAGTTCTTC.

The chain recombines TRBV14 with TRBJ1-3, with TRBD1 matching 7 bases. Losses at the gene ends were 0 bases for V and 5 bases for J; bases not matched to a gene: 7. This CDR3 comprises 16 residues. CDR1 and CDR2 (germline): SGHDN, FVKESK. The CDR3 DNA is TGTGCCAGCAGCCAAGAGACAGGGACCTTGAGAAACACCATATATTTT. Protein sequence: CASSQETGTLRNTIYF. The whole variable domain, filled in from reference TRBV14 and TRBJ1-3, reads EAGVTQFPSHSVIEKGQTVTLRCDPISGHDNLYWYRRVMGKEIKFLLHFVKESKQDESGMPNNRFLAERTGGTYSTLKVQPAELEDSGVYFCASSQETGTLRNTIYFGEGSWLTVV.

The chain joins TRBV13 to TRBJ2-1, with TRBD1 as a possible D gene (6 bases). CDR3 length: 14 amino acids. Trimming left V 5 bases short and J 10 bases short, with 18 bases between. Per germline, CDR1 PRHDT and CDR2 FYEKMQ (reference sequence). DNA for the CDR3: TGTGCCAGCAGCCCGGGGTCAGGGGTGGGAGAGCAGTTCTTC. Encoded protein: CASSPGSGVGEQFF.

This rearrangement joins TRBV27 to TRBJ2-7; D might be TRBD1 or TRBD2, each matching 5 bases. This CDR3 has 13 amino acids. Trimming cost V 5 bases and J 9 bases, with 17 bases left between them. Per the germline V gene, CDR1 is MNHEY and CDR2 is SMNVEV (reference sequence). The CDR3 reads CASSLPGGLGQYF. CDR3 bases: TGTGCCAGCAGTCTCCCTGGGGGTCTCGGGCAGTACTTC.

The chain couples TRBV28 to TRBJ1-2; possible D gene TRBD1, 5 bases. Looked up from germline, CDR1 is MDHEN and CDR2 is SYDVKM. V dropped 3 bases and J dropped 8 bases, with 13 bases sitting between them. This CDR3 region has 13 residues. The CDR3 nucleotides read TGTGCCAGCAGTTTTTGGGGCGGAGGGGGCTACACCTTC. This gives the protein CASSFWGGGGYTF.

This chain connects TRBV11-1 to TRBJ2-7, with D possibly TRBD1 on 5 matching bases. The ends were cut back, 1 base at V and 4 bases at J, with 14 bases in the middle. Germline V lookup: CDR1 SGHAT, CDR2 FQDESV (reference sequence). The CDR3 sequence is 15 residues long. CDR3 in DNA: TGTGCCAGCAGCTTAGTGACAGCGAAATTGTACGAGCAGTACTTC. Amino acid sequence: CASSLVTAKLYEQYF.

The chain is built from TRBV5-1 and TRBJ2-7; a weak D match, TRBD1 (6 bases). The CDR3 runs to 14 residues. The germline V gene has CDR1 SGHRS and CDR2 YFSETQ. Trimming left V 4 bases short and J 5 bases short, with 16 bases between. The CDR3: CASSPYLGAHEQYF. CDR3 DNA: TGCGCCAGCAGCCCCTATTTGGGGGCCCACGAGCAGTACTTC.

The gene calls are TRBV6-5 and TRBJ2-1; 8 bases align to TRBD2. J lost 7 bases, V lost 6 bases, and 11 bases had no gene match. The CDR3 has 15 amino acids. Per the germline V gene, CDR1 is MNHEY and CDR2 is SVGAGI. Here the CDR3 reads CASRDLAGWVNEQFF. The DNA of the CDR3 is TGTGCCAGCAGGGACTTAGCGGGATGGGTTAATGAGCAGTTCTTC.

This rearrangement joins TRBV30 to TRBJ1-5; D unclear. The germline V and J ends were trimmed by 0 bases and 7 bases, with 10 bases remaining between them. The CDR3 loop spans 13 amino acids. The V gene's germline CDR1 is GTSNPN and CDR2 SVGIG (reference sequence). The CDR3 spells CAWSVMSEQPQHF. For the CDR3, the DNA is TGTGCCTGGAGTGTGATGTCGGAACAGCCCCAGCATTTT.

The chain couples TRBV6-5 to TRBJ2-7; D may be TRBD1 or TRBD2 (6 bases each). The CDR3 extends over 15 amino acids. Germline V gene sequence: CDR1 MNHEY, CDR2 SVGAGI. The V end lost 6 bases, the J end lost 3 bases, and 18 bases lay between the germline ends. The CDR3 region has the DNA TGTGCCAGCAGGAGGGGCGGGACAAAACACTACGAGCAGTACTTC. Encoded protein: CASRRGGTKHYEQYF.

This chain connects TRBV6-6 to TRBJ1-2, with 8 nucleotides matching TRBD1. The ends lost 5 bases at V and 5 bases at J; junction bases unmatched: 7. Per the germline V gene, CDR1 is MNHNY and CDR2 is SVGAGI (reference sequence). This CDR3 region has 14 residues. CDR3 loop: CASSNQGAGYGYTF. The CDR3 DNA is TGTGCCAGCAGTAACCAGGGGGCTGGTTATGGCTACACCTTC.

A single count supports this clone. This sequence joins TRBV7-3 and TRBJ2-5; TRBD1 matches 9 bases. The CDR3 sequence is 15 residues long. CDR1 SGHTA and CDR2 FQGTGA come from the germline V gene. The trim removed 5 bases at V and 5 bases at J, leaving 9 bases unmatched. Written as DNA, the CDR3 is TGTGCCAGCAGCGAGGGACAGGGAAATTGGGAGACCCAGTACTTC. Translation gives CASSEGQGNWETQYF.

The J gene is TRBJ2-2, the V gene TRBV23-1, with D possibly matching TRBD2 (6 bases). TRBV23-1 carries the ORF label, with uncertain function. The CDR3 consists of 21 residues. V dropped 2 bases and J dropped 5 bases, with 30 bases sitting between them. Here the CDR3 DNA reads TGCGCCAGCAGTCAAATCCTAGGGAGGTCGATAGGGAGGTGGGGAACCGGGGAGCTGTTTTTT. Protein sequence: CASSQILGRSIGRWGTGELFF.

The chain carries TRBV10-3 and TRBJ1-3, with 8 bases fitting TRBD1. Trimming at V came to 2 bases and at J to 5 bases, leaving 8 bases not matched to a gene. This CDR3 contains 16 residues. CDR1 ENHRY and CDR2 SYGVKD come from the germline V gene. CDR3 in amino acids: CAISEPDRGPRNTIYF. CDR3 nucleotide sequence: TGTGCCATCAGTGAGCCAGACAGGGGACCCAGAAACACCATATATTTT.

This clone was detected only once. V gene TRBV6-5 combines with J gene TRBJ2-1; TRBD1 matches 8 bases. The trim removed 6 bases at V and 5 bases at J, leaving 9 bases unmatched. There are 15 residues in the CDR3. The V gene's germline CDR1 is MNHEY and CDR2 SVGAGI. The DNA for the CDR3 is TGTGCCAGCAGCCACTCCGGACAGGGTAACAATGAGCAGTTCTTC. Protein sequence: CASSHSGQGNNEQFF.

The chain employs TRBV10-3 and TRBJ2-7; no reliable D call. The V and J ends lost 6 bases and 2 bases respectively, with 5 bases between them. The CDR3 contains 11 residues. Germline V CDR1 and CDR2: ENHRY, SYGVKD. The CDR3 reads CAISKTYEQYF. The CDR3 DNA follows: TGTGCCATCAGCAAAACCTACGAGCAGTACTTC.

The J gene is TRBJ1-1, the V gene TRBV19; D uncertain. CDR1 is LNHDA and CDR2 is SQIVND in the germline V gene (reference sequence). V was trimmed by 5 bases and J by 0 bases, leaving 16 bases between them. The CDR3 sequence is 16 residues long. This CDR3 is CASSGWQTGLNTEAFF. CDR3 DNA sequence: TGTGCCAGTAGTGGGTGGCAAACTGGACTGAACACTGAAGCTTTCTTT.

V gene TRBV21-1 combines with J gene TRBJ1-1; the table's D call of TRBD1 was not tested on the DNA. TRBV21-1 is flagged as a pseudogene. CDR3 length: 16 residues. As DNA, the CDR3 is TGTGCCAGCAGCCCGTACCCCGACAGGGTGAACACTGAAGCTTTCTTT. Amino acid sequence: CASSPYPDRVNTEAFF.

The genes are TRBV7-9 and TRBJ1-1, with D hard to call. Germline assignment: CDR1 SEHNR and CDR2 FQNEAQ (reference sequence). This CDR3 has 14 amino acids. Trimming removed 1 base from V and 11 bases from J, with 17 bases in between. CDR3 coding DNA: TGTGCCAGCAGCTTAGGGTTCCTGACACCCGAGGCTTTCTTT. Amino acid sequence: CASSLGFLTPEAFF.

This clone came up once. In DNA form, the CDR3 reads TGTGCCAGCAGCTTGGCTGCTAGCGGCTACTACGAGCAGTACTTC. Protein product: CASSLAASGYYEQYF. This sequence joins TRBV5-5 and TRBJ2-7, with 7 bases lining up with TRBD2. The CDR3 runs to 15 residues. CDR1 and CDR2 (germline): SGHKS, YYEKEE (reference sequence). V lost 0 bases to trimming and J lost 3 bases; unmatched junction nucleotides: 6.

The count of this clone is one. The chain uses TRBV6-5 and TRBJ1-1; D ambiguous. This CDR3 is 12 amino acids long. The V gene's germline CDR1 is MNHEY and CDR2 SVGAGI. The V end lost 7 bases, the J end lost 1 base, and 7 bases lay between the germline ends. CDR3 nucleotides: TGTGCCAGCACGGACCCGAACACTGAAGCTTTCTTT. It codes for CASTDPNTEAFF.

This clone occurred many times. The chain combines TRBV7-3 with TRBJ2-7; 9 positions agree with TRBD1. V shed 1 base and J 6 bases; nucleotides not matched to a gene: 4. From germline, CDR1 is SGHTA and CDR2 FQGTGA. The CDR3 spans 14 residues. CDR3: CASSLIQGASEQYF. The CDR3 nucleotides are TGTGCCAGCAGCTTAATACAGGGGGCTTCCGAGCAGTACTTC. Together with reference TRBV7-3 and TRBJ2-7, the CDR3 gives the full variable domain: GAGVSQTPSNKVTEKGKYVELRCDPISGHTALYWYRQSLGQGPEFLIYFQGTGAADDSGLPNDRFFAVRPEGSVSTLKIQRTERGDSAVYLCASSLIQGASEQYFGPGTRLTVT.

The chain couples TRBV7-9 to TRBJ2-5; 9 bases match TRBD2. Germline trimming cut 6 bases from V and 4 bases from J; bases unmatched to any gene: 0. The germline gives CDR1 SEHNR, CDR2 FQNEAQ (reference sequence). The CDR3 spans 12 residues. This CDR3 reads CASRGLAETQYF. The CDR3 bases are TGTGCCAGCAGGGGACTAGCAGAGACCCAGTACTTC.

The chain is built from TRBV4-1 and TRBJ2-7; 8 positions match TRBD2. The CDR3 length is 14 residues. V shed 4 bases, J shed 1 base, and the junction held 3 bases outside the gene matches. Germline V lookup: CDR1 MGHRA, CDR2 YSYEKL. The CDR3, as DNA: TGCGCCAGCAGCCTGACTAGCGCGTCCTACGAGCAGTACTTC. Amino acid sequence: CASSLTSASYEQYF.

This clone has only one observation. The chain links TRBV9 to TRBJ2-5; 12 positions match TRBD2. V shed 4 bases and J 4 bases; nucleotides not matched to a gene: 5. CDR3 length equals 15 residues. Germline V CDR1 and CDR2: SGDLS, YYNGEE. DNA of the CDR3: TGTGCCAGCAGCTCTAGCGGGGGGGCGGGAGAGACCCAGTACTTC. It is translated as CASSSSGGAGETQYF.

The chain is built from TRBV11-2 and TRBJ2-7, with a possible D match to TRBD1 (6 bases). The V and J ends lost 3 bases and 3 bases respectively, with 15 bases between them. The germline V gene encodes CDR1 SGHAT and CDR2 FQNNGV. The CDR3 spans 15 residues. The CDR3 DNA follows: TGTGCCAGCAGCTTCGGACAGACACCACACTACGAGCAGTACTTC. It encodes CASSFGQTPHYEQYF.

The chain couples TRBV7-3 to TRBJ1-1; D gene ambiguous. Germline V gene data show CDR1 as SGHTA and CDR2 as FQGTGA. The CDR3 runs to 13 residues. The V and J ends lost 3 bases and 9 bases respectively, with 14 bases between them. CDR3 DNA sequence: TGTGCCAGCAGCTTTTCTGCGGCGGACCAAGCTTTCTTT. As protein: CASSFSAADQAFF.